This T cell receptor beta chain is from a study of blood T cell repertoires in COVID-19. Sequencing was performed with immunoSEQ multiplex PCR; in TCRdb, only in-frame clones are kept and a portion is missing. In the table there are 200,000 to 250,000 clones, approximately 82% of which are singletons. This CDR3 spans 14 amino acids. Trimming took 3 bases from V and 0 from J, leaving 12 bases between them. From germline, CDR1 is DFQATT and CDR2 SNEGSKA (reference sequence). Input material: peripheral blood. The clonotype comes from a woman older than 75 with acute or convalescent COVID-19. The V gene is TRBV20-1, the J gene TRBJ2-7; D is unresolved. CDR3 in DNA: TGCAGTGCTAGTCCAATGCACTTCTCCTACGAGCAGTACTTC. Encoded protein: CSASPMHFSYEQYF.